The 19 T cell receptor beta chains below all came from one sample that was sequenced in a study of cytomegalovirus exposure and HLA in healthy donors. Amplification used 60 Vbeta primers and 13 Jbeta primers. Sequencing used immunoSEQ multiplex PCR; TCRdb keeps in-frame clones, though not all of them. The sample holds some 71,000 clones; roughly two thirds are singletons and the top ten take 7.5% to 8%. Sample: PBMCs. These receptors were taken from a middle-aged man in good health and CMV-seropositive.

V usage is TRBV5-1 and J usage is TRBJ1-1; tentatively, D is TRBD1 (6 bases). V lost 5 bases and J 8 bases, leaving 16 bases between the germline ends. Per the germline V gene, CDR1 is SGHRS and CDR2 is YFSETQ. The CDR3 totals 13 residues. CDR3 nucleotide sequence: TGCGCCAGCAGGGTCAGACAGGAACCCGAAGCTTTCTTT. Amino acid sequence: CASRVRQEPEAFF.

V usage is TRBV5-1 and J usage is TRBJ2-3; 7 positions match TRBD2. CDR3 length: 14 residues. Losses at the gene ends were 3 bases for V and 1 base for J; bases not matched to a gene: 2. Germline CDR1 SGHRS, CDR2 YFSETQ. The CDR3 bases are TGCGCCAGCAGCTCCGGACTAGGCACAGATACGCAGTATTTT. Encoded protein: CASSSGLGTDTQYF.

The chain carries TRBV5-6 and TRBJ2-2, with unresolved D. Germline CDR1 is SGHDT and CDR2 is YYEEEE. CDR3 length: 14 residues. V lost 0 bases to trimming and J lost 0 bases, with 3 bases between them. The CDR3 reads CASSLAANTGELFF. CDR3 sequence (DNA): TGTGCCAGCAGCTTGGCGGCGAACACCGGGGAGCTGTTTTTT.

The chain employs TRBV5-6 and TRBJ2-7; 7 bases line up with TRBD1. J lost 4 bases, V lost 0 bases, and 10 bases had no gene match. The V gene's germline CDR1 is SGHDT and CDR2 YYEEEE. The CDR3 extends over 16 amino acids. The CDR3 coding sequence is TGTGCCAGCAGCTTGGTGTCTGCAGGGGGTTTTTACGAGCAGTACTTC. Its protein product is CASSLVSAGGFYEQYF.

Only a few counts were recorded for this clone. The chain combines TRBV18 with TRBJ2-5, with 11 positions matching TRBD2. Germline V gives CDR1 KGHSH, CDR2 LQKENI. The CDR3 totals 17 residues. Trimming at V came to 4 bases and at J to 5 bases, leaving 12 bases not matched to a gene. The CDR3 sequence: CASSRSTSGGTRETQYF. The CDR3 DNA follows: TGTGCCAGCTCACGGTCCACTAGCGGGGGAACCCGGGAGACCCAGTACTTC.

The chain uses TRBV19 and TRBJ1-5; the D is unclear. The V end lost 5 bases, the J end lost 0 bases, and 14 bases lay between the germline ends. Per germline, CDR1 LNHDA and CDR2 SQIVND (reference sequence). CDR3 size: 16 residues. As DNA, the CDR3 is TGTGCCAGTAGTCGTGGAGTCGGGAATAGCAATCAGCCCCAGCATTTT. Its protein is CASSRGVGNSNQPQHF.

The chain couples TRBV2 to TRBJ2-3; TRBD1 matches at 9 bases. Per germline, CDR1 SNHLY and CDR2 FYNNEI. The CDR3 extends over 14 amino acids. V trimming: 3 bases; J trimming: 6 bases; junction bases outside the gene matches: 4. CDR3 sequence: CASSDRQGEDTQYF. CDR3 coding DNA: TGTGCCAGCAGTGACAGACAGGGGGAGGATACGCAGTATTTT. The full variable domain, in which reference TRBV2 and TRBJ2-3 provide the parts outside the CDR3, is EPEVTQTPSHQVTQMGQEVILRCVPISNHLYFYWYRQILGQKVEFLVSFYNNEISEKSEIFDDQFSVERPDGSNFTLKIRSTKLEDSAMYFCASSDRQGEDTQYFGPGTRLTVL.

V gene TRBV5-4 combines with J gene TRBJ1-1; a possible D gene is TRBD1 (5 bases). Germline-derived CDR1 and CDR2 are SGHNT and YYREEE (reference sequence). The V end was cut by 6 bases, the J end by 5 bases, with 20 bases between. The CDR3 contains 15 residues. The DNA for the CDR3 is TGTGCCAGCACCGACCCGGGGGGGATGGAGACTGAAGCTTTCTTT. Its protein is CASTDPGGMETEAFF. The full variable domain, in which reference TRBV5-4 and TRBJ1-1 provide the parts outside the CDR3, is ETGVTQSPTHLIKTRGQQVTLRCSSQSGHNTVSWYQQALGQGPQFIFQYYREEENGRGNFPPRFSGLQFPNYSSELNVNALELDDSALYLCASTDPGGMETEAFFGQGTRLTVV.

The chain has TRBV11-3 and TRBJ2-2; D unclear. This CDR3 is built from 14 residues. V lost 10 bases to trimming and J lost 0 bases, with 12 bases between them. Germline loops: CDR1 SGHNT, CDR2 YENEEA. The CDR3 DNA follows: TGTGCCACCCAGGTATCGGCGAACACCGGGGAGCTGTTTTTT. It specifies CATQVSANTGELFF.

V is TRBV29-1 and J is TRBJ1-5; D perhaps matches TRBD1 (5 bases). V gave up 4 bases and J gave up 5 bases, with 24 bases separating them. The CDR3 sequence is 17 residues long. Germline CDR1 SQVTM, CDR2 ANQGSEA. CDR3 in amino acids: CSVGLEEGGEGDQPQHF. In nucleotides, the CDR3 is TGCAGCGTTGGGTTGGAAGAGGGAGGGGAGGGTGATCAGCCCCAGCATTTT.

This clone was seen only once. This chain joins TRBV7-2 and TRBJ2-2; no firm D call. There are 13 residues in the CDR3. V shed 3 bases and J shed 2 bases, with 4 bases lying between them. Germline V gene lookup returns CDR1 SGHTA and CDR2 FQGNSA. The CDR3 coding sequence is TGTGCCAGCAGCTTCAGTAACACCGGGGAGCTGTTTTTT. Its translation is CASSFSNTGELFF.

V and J are TRBV29-1 and TRBJ1-2, with D maybe TRBD1 (5 bases). This CDR3 has 12 amino acids. Germline CDR1 and CDR2: SQVTM and ANQGSEA. The germline V and J ends were trimmed by 5 bases and 5 bases, with 12 bases remaining between them. The CDR3 region is CSVRQGLYGYTF. CDR3 sequence (DNA): TGCAGCGTTCGGCAGGGTTTATATGGCTACACCTTC.

This clone was recorded only once. The CDR3 region is CASSLSDSPNQPQHF. The CDR3 nucleotides read TGTGCCAGCAGCTTGTCTGACAGTCCAAATCAGCCCCAGCATTTT. This sequence joins TRBV7-8 and TRBJ1-5, with D perhaps TRBD1 (5 bases). The CDR3 runs to 15 residues. The V and J ends lost 3 bases and 4 bases respectively, with 13 bases between them. The germline V gene has CDR1 SGHVS and CDR2 FQNEAQ.

This chain links TRBV5-1 with TRBJ2-5, with TRBD2 as a possible D gene (5 bases). Trimming stripped 0 bases from V and 0 bases from J, with 6 bases between. Germline CDR1 and CDR2: SGHRS and YFSETQ. The CDR3 runs to 14 residues. CDR3 bases: TGCGCCAGCAGCTTGGGACTAAACCAAGAGACCCAGTACTTC. Encoded protein: CASSLGLNQETQYF. Full variable domain (remainder filled in from reference TRBV5-1 and TRBJ2-5): KAGVTQTPRYLIKTRGQQVTLSCSPISGHRSVSWYQQTPGQGLQFLFEYFSETQRNKGNFPGRFSGRQFSNSRSEMNVSTLELGDSALYLCASSLGLNQETQYFGPGTRLLVL.

The sample holds a few counts of this clone. The chain uses TRBV7-2 and TRBJ1-1; D gene ambiguous. The CDR3 is 15 residues long. Germline assignment: CDR1 SGHTA and CDR2 FQGNSA. The V end lost 1 base, the J end lost 5 bases, and 14 bases lay between the germline ends. The CDR3, as DNA: TGTGCCAGCAGCTTAGAAAGCAGGACTGGGACTGAAGCTTTCTTT. Residues: CASSLESRTGTEAFF.

This chain joins TRBV11-2 and TRBJ2-7, with 10 positions matching TRBD1. This CDR3 contains 18 residues. The V segment lost 4 bases and the J segment 0 bases; nucleotides outside the gene matches: 12. The germline gives CDR1 SGHAT, CDR2 FQNNGV. CDR3 DNA sequence: TGTGCCAGCAGCTCCAGGGGGGGACAGGGGACGAGCTCCTACGAGCAGTACTTC. Amino acid sequence: CASSSRGGQGTSSYEQYF.

CDR3 DNA: TGTGCCAGCAGTTACAGGACAGGTGAGACTGAAGCTTTCTTT. Protein: CASSYRTGETEAFF. V and J are TRBV6-5 and TRBJ1-1, with 7 bases lining up with TRBD1. Germline V gene data show CDR1 as MNHEY and CDR2 as SVGAGI. The CDR3 length is 14 residues. Trimming at V came to 2 bases and at J to 5 bases, leaving 5 bases not matched to a gene.

Written as DNA, the CDR3 is TGTGCCAGCGGTACTGTAGTCAAAAACATTCAGTACTTC. It is translated as CASGTVVKNIQYF. The chain joins TRBV28 to TRBJ2-4; D is unclear. The CDR3 has 13 amino acids. Trimming stripped 8 bases from V and 3 bases from J, with 11 bases between. Looked up from germline, CDR1 is MDHEN and CDR2 is SYDVKM.

The V gene is TRBV4-1, the J gene TRBJ2-5; D is uncertain. The CDR3 runs to 14 residues. Trimming pared 0 bases from V and 2 bases from J, leaving 7 bases between. Germline CDR1 and CDR2: MGHRA and YSYEKL. The DNA of the CDR3 is TGCGCCAGCAGCCAAGATCAACTGCAAGAGACCCAGTACTTC. This sequence encodes CASSQDQLQETQYF.